The 29 T cell receptor beta chains presented below share a single source sample, sequenced in a study of cytomegalovirus exposure and HLA in healthy donors. Vbeta (60) and Jbeta (13) primers were used in the PCR. This table comes from immunoSEQ multiplex PCR, and its TCRdb copy is limited to in-frame clones, with some not included. Of roughly 190,000 clones listed, around 74% are singletons. What was sequenced was PBMCs. Receptors originate from a girl aged 5 to 17 in good health and CMV-seropositive.

There are many counts of this clone. The chain couples TRBV6-1 to TRBJ2-3; TRBD2 agrees at 10 bases. The germline gives CDR1 MNHNS, CDR2 SASEGT. The trim removed 3 bases at V and 4 bases at J, leaving 4 bases unmatched. The CDR3 totals 15 residues. CDR3 coding DNA: TGTGCCAGCAGTGAGGCTAGCGGGGGTCCAGATACGCAGTATTTT. Translated, it gives CASSEASGGPDTQYF.

A single count supports this clone. The chain carries TRBV2 and TRBJ1-5, with D possibly matching TRBD1 (5 bases). The germline V and J ends were trimmed by 4 bases and 1 base, with 17 bases remaining between them. Germline V gene data show CDR1 as SNHLY and CDR2 as FYNNEI. The CDR3 runs 17 residues. This chain's CDR3 is CASSVGTTEGSNQPQHF. In DNA form, the CDR3 reads TGTGCCAGCAGTGTAGGCACGACAGAAGGGAGCAATCAGCCCCAGCATTTT.

V is TRBV6-5 and J is TRBJ2-2; D might be TRBD2 (6 bases). The V end was cut by 4 bases, the J end by 7 bases, with 19 bases between. CDR3 length: 16 amino acids. CDR1 is MNHEY, CDR2 SVGAGI, per germline. The DNA of the CDR3 is TGTGCCAGCAGTTTCGTACCCCCGCGGGGAGGCGGGGAGCTGTTTTTT. Its translation: CASSFVPPRGGGELFF.

The chain joins TRBV6-1 to TRBJ2-1, with TRBD1 matching 11 bases. Germline assignment: CDR1 MNHNS and CDR2 SASEGT. V gave up 0 bases and J gave up 12 bases; unmatched junction bases: 10. The CDR3 runs 16 residues. DNA of the CDR3: TGTGCCAGCAGTGAAGCGGACAGGGGGCGTATGGCCGGGCAGTTCTTC. Translated, it gives CASSEADRGRMAGQFF.

This chain joins TRBV4-2 and TRBJ2-5; 15 bases fit TRBD2. The CDR3 totals 16 residues. CDR1 and CDR2 (germline): LGHNA, YNFKEQ. Trimming took 4 bases from V and 5 from J; bases not matched to a gene: 5. The CDR3 DNA follows: TGTGCCAGCAGCCTCGGGACTAGCGGGGGGACGGAGACCCAGTACTTC. Its translation: CASSLGTSGGTETQYF.

The V and J genes are TRBV29-1 and TRBJ2-2, with 11 bases that match TRBD2. The length of the CDR3 is 12 residues. V shed 4 bases and J 8 bases; nucleotides not matched to a gene: 0. Germline-derived CDR1 and CDR2 are SQVTM and ANQGSEA. For the CDR3, the DNA is TGCAGCGTTGGACTAGCGGGGGGGGAGCTGTTTTTT. This codes for CSVGLAGGELFF.

This clone was detected a few times. The chain links TRBV11-2 to TRBJ2-3; 11 bases map to TRBD2. Per the germline V gene, CDR1 is SGHAT and CDR2 is FQNNGV. The CDR3 extends over 19 amino acids. The trim removed 3 bases at V and 4 bases at J, leaving 15 bases unmatched. For the CDR3, the DNA is TGTGCCAGCAGCTTCTTCCGGGGTAGCGGGGGGGTCGAGGCAGATACGCAGTATTTT. Translating gives CASSFFRGSGGVEADTQYF.

The V call is TRBV7-2, the J call TRBJ2-1; TRBD1 matches at 10 bases. Per germline, CDR1 SGHTA and CDR2 FQGNSA. The ends lost 4 bases at V and 2 bases at J; junction bases unmatched: 2. This CDR3 contains 15 residues. The CDR3 DNA is TGTGCCAGCAGCTCGGACAGGGGGGCCTACAATGAGCAGTTCTTC. Translating gives CASSSDRGAYNEQFF.

This clone occurred once. The genes are TRBV6-1 and TRBJ2-5; 9 bases match TRBD2. Losses at the gene ends were 2 bases for V and 4 bases for J; bases not matched to a gene: 5. This CDR3 spans 15 amino acids. The germline gives CDR1 MNHNS, CDR2 SASEGT. This CDR3 is CASSEWTRGGETQYF. The CDR3 region has the DNA TGTGCCAGCAGTGAATGGACGCGGGGGGGAGAGACCCAGTACTTC.

V usage is TRBV10-3 and J usage is TRBJ1-1; 7 nucleotides line up with TRBD1. J gave up 5 bases and V 6 bases, and 9 bases lay outside the gene matches. CDR3 length: 14 residues. Looked up from germline, CDR1 is ENHRY and CDR2 is SYGVKD. This chain's CDR3 is CAIRGTGVGTEAFF. In DNA form, the CDR3 reads TGTGCCATCAGGGGTACAGGGGTTGGGACTGAAGCTTTCTTT.

There are a few counts of this clone. The CDR3 DNA is TGTGCCAGCAGCCCTGGACAGGGTCGTTACACCTTC. This translates into CASSPGQGRYTF. The rearrangement uses TRBV6-1 and TRBJ1-2; 8 bases line up with TRBD1. CDR1 is MNHNS, CDR2 SASEGT, per germline. The J segment lost 11 bases and the V segment lost 6 bases, leaving 8 bases of the junction unmatched. The CDR3 loop spans 12 amino acids.

The chain carries TRBV6-6 and TRBJ2-3; possible D gene TRBD1, 7 bases. Germline loops: CDR1 MNHNY, CDR2 SVGAGI (reference sequence). Trimming took off 7 bases at V and 0 bases at J, with 14 bases between the two ends. This CDR3 comprises 15 residues. As DNA, the CDR3 is TGTGCCAGCAACCGGAGGGGACAGAGCACAGATACGCAGTATTTT. Residues: CASNRRGQSTDTQYF.

V usage is TRBV18 and J usage is TRBJ2-3; D is perhaps TRBD2 (5 bases). There are 15 residues in the CDR3. V lost 2 bases and J 5 bases, leaving 14 bases between the germline ends. CDR1 and CDR2 from the germline V gene are KGHSH and LQKENI. This CDR3 is CASSPYYQGGDTQYF. Written as DNA, the CDR3 is TGTGCCAGCTCACCATATTATCAAGGAGGAGATACGCAGTATTTT.

The J gene is TRBJ2-7, the V gene TRBV5-1; TRBD1 matches 7 bases. In germline, CDR1 is SGHRS, CDR2 YFSETQ. With V trimmed by 0 bases and J by 6 bases, 24 bases remained unmatched. The CDR3 sequence is 20 residues long. CDR3 region: CASSLASGTTYQGVFVEQYF. The CDR3 DNA sequence: TGCGCCAGCAGCTTGGCCTCAGGGACAACTTATCAGGGGGTTTTTGTCGAGCAGTACTTC.

Only one count was recorded for this clone. The chain uses TRBV10-3 and TRBJ2-1; TRBD2 aligns across 9 bases. The CDR3 is 17 residues long. CDR1 is ENHRY, CDR2 SYGVKD, per germline. J was trimmed by 9 bases and V by 5 bases; bases with no gene match: 17. This CDR3 reads CAISTSYVAGGVSEQFF. In DNA, the CDR3 is TGTGCCATCAGTACCTCCTACGTTGCGGGGGGGGTCAGTGAGCAGTTCTTC.

The chain uses TRBV29-1 and TRBJ1-1, with D perhaps matching TRBD1 (6 bases). The V gene's germline CDR1 is SQVTM and CDR2 ANQGSEA. This CDR3 contains 10 residues. Trimming stripped 4 bases from V and 8 bases from J, with 8 bases between. The CDR3 sequence is CSVGTVEAFF. In DNA form, the CDR3 reads TGCAGCGTTGGGACAGTCGAAGCTTTCTTT.

J is TRBJ2-4 and V is TRBV5-5; 10 bases agree with TRBD1. This CDR3 spans 14 amino acids. Trimming removed 1 base from V and 8 bases from J; junction bases left unmatched: 3. CDR1 and CDR2 from the germline V gene are SGHKS and YYEKEE (reference sequence). The CDR3 loop is CASSLRDRGDIQYF. The DNA for the CDR3 is TGTGCCAGCAGCTTGAGGGACAGGGGAGACATTCAGTACTTC.

The V gene is TRBV5-1, the J gene TRBJ2-2, with D perhaps matching TRBD1 (5 bases). V was trimmed by 0 bases and J by 4 bases, leaving 10 bases between them. Germline-derived CDR1 and CDR2 are SGHRS and YFSETQ. CDR3 length: 15 residues. The CDR3 region has the DNA TGCGCCAGCAGCTTGGATCCACAGGCCACCGGGGAGCTGTTTTTT. Amino acids: CASSLDPQATGELFF.

The table lists this clone with a count of one. The gene calls are TRBV9 and TRBJ2-5, with D unresolved. The germline V and J ends were trimmed by 3 bases and 1 base, with 7 bases remaining between them. The CDR3 is made up of 13 amino acids. CDR1 and CDR2 from the germline V gene are SGDLS and YYNGEE. The CDR3 DNA is TGTGCCAGCAGCGGGCAGATCCAAGAGACCCAGTACTTC. This encodes CASSGQIQETQYF.

The chain is built from TRBV10-3 and TRBJ1-1, with D perhaps matching TRBD1 (5 bases). This CDR3 has 14 amino acids. V lost 2 bases and J 3 bases, leaving 10 bases between the germline ends. Germline V CDR1 and CDR2: ENHRY, SYGVKD. CDR3 nucleotides: TGTGCCATCAGTGAGGGCCCGACAGACACTGAAGCTTTCTTT. It codes for CAISEGPTDTEAFF.

V and J are TRBV5-1 and TRBJ2-3; 10 bases are shared with TRBD2. CDR3 size: 16 residues. The germline V gene has CDR1 SGHRS and CDR2 YFSETQ. V gave up 0 bases and J gave up 4 bases; unmatched junction bases: 5. Here the CDR3 reads CASSLVVAGGPDTQYF. As DNA, the CDR3 is TGCGCCAGCAGCTTGGTGGTAGCGGGGGGTCCAGATACGCAGTATTTT.

This clone was picked up one time. V and J are TRBV18 and TRBJ1-1, with 7 bases lining up with TRBD1. CDR3 length: 16 amino acids. In germline, CDR1 is KGHSH, CDR2 LQKENI. V lost 1 base to trimming and J lost 0 bases; unmatched junction nucleotides: 5. CDR3 protein: CASSPQRDSLNTEAFF. CDR3 sequence (DNA): TGTGCCAGCTCACCACAGAGGGACAGCCTGAACACTGAAGCTTTCTTT.

The chain employs TRBV13 and TRBJ2-6; D is uncertain. The germline CDR1 and CDR2 sequences are PRHDT and FYEKMQ (reference sequence). The CDR3 is made up of 16 amino acids. The V gene lost 5 bases and the J gene lost 0 bases, with 11 bases spanning the gap. This chain's CDR3 is CASSPNPSSGANVLTF. The CDR3 DNA reads TGTGCCAGCAGCCCTAACCCTAGCTCTGGGGCCAACGTCCTGACTTTC.

The V call is TRBV30, the J call TRBJ1-2, with D perhaps TRBD1 (5 bases). The CDR3 runs 12 residues. CDR1 and CDR2 (germline): GTSNPN, SVGIG (reference sequence). Trimming took 5 bases from V and 8 from J, leaving 15 bases between them. The CDR3 loop is CAWGGLPAGYTF. The CDR3 bases are TGTGCCTGGGGGGGACTGCCTGCGGGCTACACCTTC.

The genes are TRBV7-8 and TRBJ2-3; 7 bases are shared with TRBD2. V shed 3 bases and J 6 bases; nucleotides not matched to a gene: 9. The CDR3 covers 15 residues. The V gene's germline CDR1 is SGHVS and CDR2 FQNEAQ. This CDR3 reads CASSFRTSGLDTQYF. CDR3 nucleotide sequence: TGTGCCAGCAGCTTTAGGACTAGTGGTTTGGATACGCAGTATTTT.

The chain links TRBV7-9 to TRBJ1-4; perhaps TRBD1 as D (5 bases). V was pared by 0 bases and J by 6 bases, with 11 bases between. This CDR3 contains 15 residues. CDR1 and CDR2 from the germline V gene are SEHNR and FQNEAQ (reference sequence). The CDR3 nucleotides are TGTGCCAGCAGCTTAGCCTGGGGCGGAGATGAAAAACTGTTTTTT. Translated: CASSLAWGGDEKLFF.

This chain links TRBV9 with TRBJ2-3; 7 bases are shared with TRBD2. Germline CDR1 SGDLS, CDR2 YYNGEE. V lost 0 bases, J lost 4 bases, and 2 bases stayed unmatched. This CDR3 region has 14 residues. CDR3 sequence reads: CASSVVGGADTQYF. CDR3 DNA sequence: TGTGCCAGCAGCGTAGTGGGAGGGGCAGATACGCAGTATTTT.

The chain joins TRBV5-4 to TRBJ2-5; 7 bases align to TRBD1. There are 14 residues in the CDR3. Trimming took 1 base from V and 4 from J; bases not matched to a gene: 4. CDR1 is SGHNT and CDR2 is YYREEE in the germline V gene (reference sequence). CDR3 protein: CASSLRTGPETQYF. The CDR3 DNA reads TGTGCCAGCAGCTTGCGGACAGGACCAGAGACCCAGTACTTC.

The gene calls are TRBV30 and TRBJ1-1; D is unresolved. The germline gives CDR1 GTSNPN, CDR2 SVGIG (reference sequence). CDR3 size: 17 residues. Trimming removed 0 bases from V and 3 bases from J, with 20 bases in between. The CDR3 reads CAWSVLPGRARDTEAFF. CDR3 DNA: TGTGCCTGGAGTGTACTTCCAGGCCGGGCGAGGGACACTGAAGCTTTCTTT.